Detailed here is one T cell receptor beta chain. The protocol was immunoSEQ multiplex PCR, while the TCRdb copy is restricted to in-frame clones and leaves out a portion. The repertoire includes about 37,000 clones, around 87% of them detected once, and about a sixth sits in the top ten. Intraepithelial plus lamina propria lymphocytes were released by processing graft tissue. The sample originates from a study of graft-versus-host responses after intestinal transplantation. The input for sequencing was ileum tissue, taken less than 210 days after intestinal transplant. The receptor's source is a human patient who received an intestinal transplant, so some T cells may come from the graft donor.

The DNA for the CDR3 is TGTGCCTGGAGTGTCCTTAGCGGGGGAGCTTACAATGAGCAGTTCTTC. It encodes CAWSVLSGGAYNEQFF. The rearrangement joins TRBV30 to TRBJ2-1; 9 bases map to TRBD2. The germline V gene encodes CDR1 GTSNPN and CDR2 SVGIG (reference sequence). V trimming: 0 bases; J trimming: 4 bases; junction bases outside the gene matches: 7. This CDR3 comprises 16 residues.